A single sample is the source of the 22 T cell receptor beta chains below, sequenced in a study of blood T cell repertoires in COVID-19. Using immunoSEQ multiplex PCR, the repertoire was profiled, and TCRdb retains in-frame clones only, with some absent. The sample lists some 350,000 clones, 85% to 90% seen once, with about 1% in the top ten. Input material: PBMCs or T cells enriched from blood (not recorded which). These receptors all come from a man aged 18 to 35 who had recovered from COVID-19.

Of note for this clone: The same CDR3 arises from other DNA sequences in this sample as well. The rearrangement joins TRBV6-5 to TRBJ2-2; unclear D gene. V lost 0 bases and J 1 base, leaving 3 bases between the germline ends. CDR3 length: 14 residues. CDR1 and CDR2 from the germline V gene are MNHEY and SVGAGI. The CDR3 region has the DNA TGTGCCAGCAGTTACTCGAGGAACACCGGGGAGCTGTTTTTT. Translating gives CASSYSRNTGELFF.

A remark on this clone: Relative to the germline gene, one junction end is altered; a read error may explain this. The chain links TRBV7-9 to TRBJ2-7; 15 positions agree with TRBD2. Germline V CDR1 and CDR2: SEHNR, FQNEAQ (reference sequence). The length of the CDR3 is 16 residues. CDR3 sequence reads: CASSLRTSGRAGERYF. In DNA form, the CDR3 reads TGTGCCAGCAGCCTCCGGACTAGCGGGAGGGCGGGAGAGCGGTACTTC. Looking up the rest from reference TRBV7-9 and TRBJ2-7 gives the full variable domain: DTGVSQNPRHKITKRGQNVTFRCDPISEHNRLYWYRQTLGQGPEFLTYFQNEAQLEKSRLLSDRFSAERPKGSFSTLEIQRTEQGDSAMYLCASSLRTSGRAGERYFGPGTRLTVT.

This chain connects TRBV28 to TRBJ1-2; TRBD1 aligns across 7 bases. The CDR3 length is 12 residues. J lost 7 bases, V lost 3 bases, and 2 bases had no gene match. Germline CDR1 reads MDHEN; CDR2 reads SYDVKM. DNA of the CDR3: TGTGCCAGCAGTTTCCAGGGGGTTGGCTACACCTTC. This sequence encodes CASSFQGVGYTF.

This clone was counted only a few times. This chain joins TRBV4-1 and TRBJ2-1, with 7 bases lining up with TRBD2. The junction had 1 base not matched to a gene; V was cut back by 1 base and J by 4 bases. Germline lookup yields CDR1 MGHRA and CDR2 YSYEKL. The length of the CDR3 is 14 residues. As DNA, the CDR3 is TGCGCCAGCAGCCAAGCGGGAGGATACAATGAGCAGTTCTTC. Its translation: CASSQAGGYNEQFF.

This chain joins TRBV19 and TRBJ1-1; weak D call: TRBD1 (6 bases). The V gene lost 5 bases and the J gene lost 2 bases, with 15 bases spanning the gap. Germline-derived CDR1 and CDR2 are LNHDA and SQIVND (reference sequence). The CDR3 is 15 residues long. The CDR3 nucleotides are TGTGCCAGTAGTTCAGATGGACAGAGCAACACTGAAGCTTTCTTT. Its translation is CASSSDGQSNTEAFF.

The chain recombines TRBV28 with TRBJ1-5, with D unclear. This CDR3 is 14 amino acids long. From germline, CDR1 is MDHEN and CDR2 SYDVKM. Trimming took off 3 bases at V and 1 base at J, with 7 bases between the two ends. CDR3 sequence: CASSLPGSNQPQHF. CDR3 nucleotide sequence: TGTGCCAGCAGTTTGCCGGGGAGCAATCAGCCCCAGCATTTT.

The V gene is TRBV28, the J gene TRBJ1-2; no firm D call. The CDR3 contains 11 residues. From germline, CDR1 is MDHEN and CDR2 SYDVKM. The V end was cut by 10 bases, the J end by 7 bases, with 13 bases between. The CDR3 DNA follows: TGTGCCACCGACGGGGTAGGTGGCTACACCTTC. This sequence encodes CATDGVGGYTF.

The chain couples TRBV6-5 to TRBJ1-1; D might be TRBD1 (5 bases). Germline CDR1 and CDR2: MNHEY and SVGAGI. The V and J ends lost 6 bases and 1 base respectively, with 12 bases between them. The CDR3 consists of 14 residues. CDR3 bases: TGTGCCAGCAGGTTTGGGGGGGGGAACACTGAAGCTTTCTTT. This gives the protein CASRFGGGNTEAFF.

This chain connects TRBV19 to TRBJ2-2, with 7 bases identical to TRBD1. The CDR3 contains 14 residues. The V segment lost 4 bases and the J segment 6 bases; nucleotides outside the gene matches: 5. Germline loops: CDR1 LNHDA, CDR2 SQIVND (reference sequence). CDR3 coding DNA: TGTGCCAGTAGTACCGACAGGGTCCCCGGGGAGCTGTTTTTT. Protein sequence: CASSTDRVPGELFF.

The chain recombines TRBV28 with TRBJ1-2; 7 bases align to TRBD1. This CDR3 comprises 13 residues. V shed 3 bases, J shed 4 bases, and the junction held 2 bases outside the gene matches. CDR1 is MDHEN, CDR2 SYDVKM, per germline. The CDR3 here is CASSFSGGYGYTF. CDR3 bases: TGTGCCAGCAGTTTTTCAGGGGGCTATGGCTACACCTTC.

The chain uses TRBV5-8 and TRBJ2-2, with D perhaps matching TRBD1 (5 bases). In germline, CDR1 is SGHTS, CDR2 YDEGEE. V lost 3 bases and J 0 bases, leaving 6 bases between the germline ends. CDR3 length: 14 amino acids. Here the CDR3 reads CASSSTANTGELFF. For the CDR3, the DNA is TGTGCCAGCAGCTCGACAGCGAACACCGGGGAGCTGTTTTTT. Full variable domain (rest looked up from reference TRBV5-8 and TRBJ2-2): EAGVTQSPTHLIKTRGQQATLRCSPISGHTSVYWYQQALGLGLQFLLWYDEGEERNRGNFPPRFSGRQFPNYSSELNVNALELEDSALYLCASSSTANTGELFFGEGSRLTVL.

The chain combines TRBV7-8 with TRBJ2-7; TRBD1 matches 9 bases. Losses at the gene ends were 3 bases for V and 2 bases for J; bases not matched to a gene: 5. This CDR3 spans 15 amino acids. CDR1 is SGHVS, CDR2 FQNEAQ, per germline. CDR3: CASSLRTGVPYEQYF. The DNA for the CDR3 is TGTGCCAGCAGCTTGCGGACAGGGGTGCCCTACGAGCAGTACTTC.

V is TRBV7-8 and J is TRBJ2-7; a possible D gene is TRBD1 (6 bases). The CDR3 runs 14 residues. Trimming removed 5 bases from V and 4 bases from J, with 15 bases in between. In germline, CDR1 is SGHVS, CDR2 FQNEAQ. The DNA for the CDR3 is TGTGCCAGCAGCCAAGGGACACGTCAGTACGAGCAGTACTTC. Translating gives CASSQGTRQYEQYF. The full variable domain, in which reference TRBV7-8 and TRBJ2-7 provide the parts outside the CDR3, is GAGVSQSPRYKVAKRGQDVALRCDPISGHVSLFWYQQALGQGPEFLTYFQNEAQLDKSGLPSDRFFAERPEGSVSTLKIQRTQQEDSAVYLCASSQGTRQYEQYFGPGTRLTVT.

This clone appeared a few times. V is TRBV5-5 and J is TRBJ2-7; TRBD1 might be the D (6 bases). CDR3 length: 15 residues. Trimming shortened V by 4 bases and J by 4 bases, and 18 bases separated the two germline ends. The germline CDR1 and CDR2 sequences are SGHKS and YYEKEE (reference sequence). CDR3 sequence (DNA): TGTGCCAGCAGCGTGAGTTTAGGACAGCAATACGAGCAGTACTTC. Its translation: CASSVSLGQQYEQYF.

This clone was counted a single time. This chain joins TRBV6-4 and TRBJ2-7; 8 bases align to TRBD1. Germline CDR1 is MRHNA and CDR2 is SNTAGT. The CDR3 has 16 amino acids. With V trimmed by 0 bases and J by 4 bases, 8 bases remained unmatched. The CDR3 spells CASSDSTIDRGYEQYF. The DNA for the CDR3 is TGTGCCAGCAGTGACTCTACAATCGACAGGGGTTACGAGCAGTACTTC.

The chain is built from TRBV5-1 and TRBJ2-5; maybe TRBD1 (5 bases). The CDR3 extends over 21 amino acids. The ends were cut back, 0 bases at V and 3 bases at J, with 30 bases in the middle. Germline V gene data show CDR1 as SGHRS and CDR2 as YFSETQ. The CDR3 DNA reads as TGCGCCAGCAGCTTGGGGCAGGGCCAGGAGTGGACCCACTCTTCCAAAGAGACCCAGTACTTC. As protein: CASSLGQGQEWTHSSKETQYF.

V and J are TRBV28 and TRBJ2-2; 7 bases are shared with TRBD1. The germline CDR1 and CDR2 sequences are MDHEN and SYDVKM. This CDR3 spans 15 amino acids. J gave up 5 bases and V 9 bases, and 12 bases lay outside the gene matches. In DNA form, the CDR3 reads TGTGCCAGTCTTTCTAGGGACAGAGCAACCGGGGAGCTGTTTTTT. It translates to CASLSRDRATGELFF.

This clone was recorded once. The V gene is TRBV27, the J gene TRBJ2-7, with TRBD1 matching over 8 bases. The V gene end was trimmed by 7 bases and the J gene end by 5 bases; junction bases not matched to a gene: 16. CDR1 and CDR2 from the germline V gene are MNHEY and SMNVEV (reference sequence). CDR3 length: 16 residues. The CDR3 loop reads CASTSLRDRRVDEQYF. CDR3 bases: TGTGCCAGCACCTCGCTCCGGGACAGGCGGGTCGACGAGCAGTACTTC.

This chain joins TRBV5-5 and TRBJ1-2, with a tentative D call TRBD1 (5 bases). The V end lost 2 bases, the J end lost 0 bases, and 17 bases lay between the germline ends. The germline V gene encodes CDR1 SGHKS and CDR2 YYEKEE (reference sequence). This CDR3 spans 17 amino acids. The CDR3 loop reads CASSLRVQATANYGYTF. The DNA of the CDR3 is TGTGCCAGCAGCTTACGGGTCCAGGCGACAGCTAACTATGGCTACACCTTC. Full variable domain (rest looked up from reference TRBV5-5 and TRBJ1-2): DAGVTQSPTHLIKTRGQQVTLRCSPISGHKSVSWYQQVLGQGPQFIFQYYEKEERGRGNFPDRFSARQFPNYSSELNVNALLLGDSALYLCASSLRVQATANYGYTFGSGTRLTVV.

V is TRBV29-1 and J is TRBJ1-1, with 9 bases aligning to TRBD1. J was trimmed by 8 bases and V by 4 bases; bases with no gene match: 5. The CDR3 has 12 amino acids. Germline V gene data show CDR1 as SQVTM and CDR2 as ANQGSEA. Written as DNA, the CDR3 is TGCAGCGTTGGCCCTGGGACAGGGGAAGCTTTCTTT. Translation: CSVGPGTGEAFF.

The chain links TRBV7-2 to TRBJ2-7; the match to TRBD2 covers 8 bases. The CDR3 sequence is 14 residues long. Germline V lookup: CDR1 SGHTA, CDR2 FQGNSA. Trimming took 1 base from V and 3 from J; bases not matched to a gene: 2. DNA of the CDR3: TGTGCCAGCAGCTTAGGTGCGGGGGGCTACGAGCAGTACTTC. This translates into CASSLGAGGYEQYF.

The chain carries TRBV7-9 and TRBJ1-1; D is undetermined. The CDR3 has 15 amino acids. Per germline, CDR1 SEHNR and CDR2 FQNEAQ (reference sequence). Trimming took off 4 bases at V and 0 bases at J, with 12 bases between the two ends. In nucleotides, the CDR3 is TGTGCCAGCAGCTCGCAGACTGGCATGAACACTGAAGCTTTCTTT. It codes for CASSSQTGMNTEAFF.